This paragraph reports one TCR beta chain. Losses at the gene ends were 0 bases for V and 0 bases for J; bases not matched to a gene: 4. Germline V CDR1 and CDR2: PRHDT, FYEKMQ (reference sequence). This CDR3 spans 17 amino acids. The data derive from a study of blood T cell repertoires in COVID-19. Some clones are missing from TCRdb's copy, which holds only in-frame ones; the method was immunoSEQ multiplex PCR. The sample lists roughly 59,000 clones; approximately 80% were seen once. The J gene is TRBJ2-3, the V gene TRBV13, with TRBD2 identical over 9 bases. Specimen: peripheral blood. The clonotype was recovered from a man of 80 years or more with acute or convalescent COVID-19. DNA for the CDR3: TGTGCCAGCAGCTTAGGGGGACTAGCTATTAGCACAGATACGCAGTATTTT. Protein: CASSLGGLAISTDTQYF.